The 14 T cell receptor beta chains below all came from one sample that was sequenced in a study of shared clonotypes between healthy human individuals. Here immunoSEQ multiplex PCR was the method, and the copy in TCRdb shows in-frame clones only, minus some. This table holds over 2 million clones, about 95% found once. The naive CD8 population came from CD45RO-negative cells selected for CCR7, without terminally differentiated effector memory CD45RA+ cells. Sequenced material: naive CD8+ T cells sorted from blood. All receptors derive from a man younger than 35 in good health.

For this clone: The same CDR3 can be traced to other DNA sequences in this sample. The chain joins TRBV6-5 to TRBJ1-1; 8 bases are shared with TRBD1. Germline V gene data show CDR1 as MNHEY and CDR2 as SVGAGI. There are 12 residues in the CDR3. V was pared by 4 bases and J by 8 bases, with 3 bases of the junction left unmatched. This chain's CDR3 is CASSLGTGEAFF. The CDR3 DNA follows: TGTGCCAGCAGTTTGGGGACAGGAGAAGCTTTCTTT.

The chain is built from TRBV7-9 and TRBJ2-5; 9 bases agree with TRBD2. The V and J ends lost 1 base and 5 bases, in that order; junction bases with no gene match: 17. Germline V gene data show CDR1 as SEHNR and CDR2 as FQNEAQ (reference sequence). The CDR3 length is 19 residues. Here the CDR3 reads CASSLGRAGGTLATETQYF. CDR3 in DNA: TGTGCCAGCAGCTTAGGCCGAGCGGGAGGTACATTAGCTACTGAGACCCAGTACTTC.

V is TRBV28 and J is TRBJ1-1; D gene unclear. V was pared by 3 bases and J by 1 base, with 9 bases between. Germline V gives CDR1 MDHEN, CDR2 SYDVKM. This CDR3 region has 14 residues. CDR3 sequence: CASSFLYSNTEAFF. The CDR3 bases are TGTGCCAGCAGTTTCCTTTACTCGAACACTGAAGCTTTCTTT.

This sequence joins TRBV28 and TRBJ2-5; D gene uncertain. V lost 5 bases, J lost 1 base, and 14 bases lay in between. The CDR3 spans 15 residues. The germline V gene has CDR1 MDHEN and CDR2 SYDVKM. The CDR3, as DNA: TGTGCCAGCAGTCCACCAGCAGCATCCCAAGAGACCCAGTACTTC. This gives the protein CASSPPAASQETQYF.

This clone was found once. V and J are TRBV2 and TRBJ2-5; 10 nucleotides match TRBD1. Germline V CDR1 and CDR2: SNHLY, FYNNEI. CDR3 size: 15 residues. Trimming cost V 6 bases and J 3 bases; bases outside gene matches: 7. The CDR3 loop reads CASSAPGQGKETQYF. The CDR3 DNA follows: TGTGCCAGCAGCGCCCCGGGACAGGGGAAAGAGACCCAGTACTTC.

The rearrangement uses TRBV4-1 and TRBJ1-1; TRBD1 matches 7 bases. J gave up 4 bases and V 4 bases, and 12 bases lay outside the gene matches. The CDR3 loop spans 16 amino acids. Germline V CDR1 and CDR2: MGHRA, YSYEKL. CDR3 protein: CASSPHGAGGGTEAFF. CDR3 DNA: TGCGCCAGCAGCCCTCATGGGGCAGGGGGAGGCACTGAAGCTTTCTTT.

The chain combines TRBV30 with TRBJ2-2; 7 bases fit TRBD1. The ends lost 3 bases at V and 4 bases at J; junction bases unmatched: 5. The CDR3 spans 14 residues. CDR1 and CDR2 (germline): GTSNPN, SVGIG (reference sequence). CDR3 sequence reads: CAWSQTGPTGELFF. CDR3 nucleotides: TGTGCCTGGAGCCAGACAGGGCCCACCGGGGAGCTGTTTTTT.

The V gene is TRBV11-2, the J gene TRBJ2-4; D ambiguous. Germline-derived CDR1 and CDR2 are SGHAT and FQNNGV. Trimming pared 3 bases from V and 6 bases from J, leaving 6 bases between. The CDR3 extends over 12 amino acids. CDR3: CASSFNINIQYF. The CDR3 DNA sequence: TGTGCCAGCAGCTTTAACATAAACATTCAGTACTTC.

The genes are TRBV7-9 and TRBJ1-2; TRBD1 matches 7 bases. This CDR3 has 13 amino acids. J lost 3 bases, V lost 4 bases, and 2 bases had no gene match. Germline CDR1 and CDR2: SEHNR and FQNEAQ (reference sequence). CDR3 DNA sequence: TGTGCCAGCAGCTACACAGGGGACTATGGCTACACCTTC. Translation: CASSYTGDYGYTF.

This clone came up once. The rearrangement links TRBV7-6 to TRBJ2-7, with 12 bases fitting TRBD2. This CDR3 region has 16 residues. Germline V gene data show CDR1 as SGHVS and CDR2 as FNYEAQ. The V segment lost 1 base and the J segment 4 bases; nucleotides outside the gene matches: 5. This CDR3 reads CASSLGTSGNAYEQYF. DNA for the CDR3: TGTGCCAGCAGCTTAGGGACTAGCGGGAACGCATACGAGCAGTACTTC.

The rearrangement joins TRBV4-1 to TRBJ2-5; D gene uncertain. V was trimmed by 0 bases and J by 4 bases, leaving 12 bases between them. Looked up from germline, CDR1 is MGHRA and CDR2 is YSYEKL. The CDR3 covers 15 residues. CDR3 amino acids: CASSQERGRLETQYF. The CDR3 coding sequence is TGCGCCAGCAGCCAAGAGAGAGGCAGGCTAGAGACCCAGTACTTC.

The chain uses TRBV28 and TRBJ2-2; possible D gene TRBD1, 6 bases. With 7 bases removed from V and 2 bases from J, the gap between germline ends came to 14 bases. CDR3 length equals 15 residues. Germline values: CDR1 MDHEN, CDR2 SYDVKM. CDR3 nucleotide sequence: TGTGCCAGCACCCCCCACGGGACAAACACCGGGGAGCTGTTTTTT. It encodes CASTPHGTNTGELFF.

The rearrangement joins TRBV7-9 to TRBJ1-2, with D unclear. The germline V gene encodes CDR1 SEHNR and CDR2 FQNEAQ (reference sequence). V lost 2 bases and J 1 base, leaving 14 bases between the germline ends. The CDR3 has 16 residues. CDR3 region: CASSLSHRDINYGYTF. DNA of the CDR3: TGTGCCAGCAGCTTAAGTCACCGGGATATTAACTATGGCTACACCTTC.

The chain joins TRBV5-1 to TRBJ2-5; D gene unclear. Trimming stripped 0 bases from V and 0 bases from J, with 6 bases between. Germline V gives CDR1 SGHRS, CDR2 YFSETQ. The length of the CDR3 is 14 residues. CDR3 in DNA: TGCGCCAGCAGCTTGGAGGTGGACCAAGAGACCCAGTACTTC. It encodes CASSLEVDQETQYF.